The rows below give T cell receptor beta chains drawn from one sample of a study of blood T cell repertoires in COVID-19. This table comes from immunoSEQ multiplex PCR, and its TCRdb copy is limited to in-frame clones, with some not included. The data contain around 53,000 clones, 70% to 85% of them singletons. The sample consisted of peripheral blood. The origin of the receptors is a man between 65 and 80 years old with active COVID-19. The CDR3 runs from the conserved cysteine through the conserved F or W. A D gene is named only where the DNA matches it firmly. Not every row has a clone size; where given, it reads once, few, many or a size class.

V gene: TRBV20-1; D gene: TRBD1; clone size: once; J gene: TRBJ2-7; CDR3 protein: CSVDRAYEQYF; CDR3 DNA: TGCAGTGTGGACAGGGCCTACGAGCAGTACTTC
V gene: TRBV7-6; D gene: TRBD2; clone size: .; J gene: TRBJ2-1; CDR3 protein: CASSSVAGGYNEQFF; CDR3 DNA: TGTGCCAGCAGCTCGGTAGCGGGAGGGTACAATGAGCAGTTCTTC
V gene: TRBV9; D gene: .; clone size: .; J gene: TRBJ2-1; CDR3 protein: CASSVDATIYNEQFF; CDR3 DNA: TGTGCCAGCAGCGTAGATGCGACTATCTACAATGAGCAGTTCTTC
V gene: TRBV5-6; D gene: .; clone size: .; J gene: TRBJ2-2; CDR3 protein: CASSLYTGELFF; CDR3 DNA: TGTGCCAGCAGTCTGTACACCGGGGAGCTGTTTTTT
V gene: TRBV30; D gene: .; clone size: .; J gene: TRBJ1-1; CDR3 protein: CACTLGRSTEAFF; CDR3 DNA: TGTGCCTGTACGCTGGGGAGATCCACTGAAGCTTTCTTT
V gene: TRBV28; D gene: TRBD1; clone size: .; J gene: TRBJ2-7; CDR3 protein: CASSSPGQGFSYEQYF; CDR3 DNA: TGTGCCAGCAGTTCCCCGGGACAGGGATTCTCCTACGAGCAGTACTTC
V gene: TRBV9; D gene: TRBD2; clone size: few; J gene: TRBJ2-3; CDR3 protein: CASSVPNRPLAGDTQYF; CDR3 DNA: TGTGCCAGCAGCGTACCGAACCGACCCCTAGCGGGGGATACGCAGTATTTT
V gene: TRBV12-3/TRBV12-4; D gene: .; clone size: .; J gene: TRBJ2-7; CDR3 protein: CASSPSRTYEQYF; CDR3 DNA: TGTGCCAGCAGTCCGAGCCGCACCTACGAGCAGTACTTC
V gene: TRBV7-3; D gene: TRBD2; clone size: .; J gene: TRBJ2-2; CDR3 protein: CASSPGTSGGPVFF; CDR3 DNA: TGTGCCAGCAGCCCAGGGACTAGCGGGGGGCCGGTGTTTTTT
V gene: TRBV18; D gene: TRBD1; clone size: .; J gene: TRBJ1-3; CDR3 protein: CASSPPVGGGRNTIYF; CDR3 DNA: TGTGCCAGCTCACCACCAGTAGGGGGCGGCAGAAACACCATATATTTT
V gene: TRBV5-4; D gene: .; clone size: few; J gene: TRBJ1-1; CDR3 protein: CASSLLQGKYTEAFF; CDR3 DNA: TGTGCCAGCAGCTTGTTACAGGGTAAATACACTGAAGCTTTCTTT
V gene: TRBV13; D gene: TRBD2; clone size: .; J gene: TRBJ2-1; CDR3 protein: CASSPSHLAGTYNEQFF; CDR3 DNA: TGTGCCAGCAGCCCCTCGCATTTAGCGGGGACATACAATGAGCAGTTCTTC
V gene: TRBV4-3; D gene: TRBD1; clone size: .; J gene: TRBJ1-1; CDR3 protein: CASSQDIPRQGANTEAFF; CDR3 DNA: TGCGCCAGCAGCCAAGATATCCCCAGGCAGGGGGCAAATACTGAAGCTTTCTTT
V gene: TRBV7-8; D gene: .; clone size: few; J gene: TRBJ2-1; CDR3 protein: CASSLGGPGPYNEQFF; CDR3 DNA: TGTGCCAGCAGCTTAGGAGGGCCCGGGCCCTACAATGAGCAGTTCTTC
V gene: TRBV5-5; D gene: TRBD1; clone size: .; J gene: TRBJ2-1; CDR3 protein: CASSTGTGGFEQFF; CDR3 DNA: TGTGCCAGCAGTACCGGGACAGGGGGCTTTGAGCAGTTCTTC
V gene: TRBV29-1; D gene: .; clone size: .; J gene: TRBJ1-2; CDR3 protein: CSVVRQVDGYTF; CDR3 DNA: TGCAGCGTTGTTCGTCAGGTTGATGGCTACACCTTC
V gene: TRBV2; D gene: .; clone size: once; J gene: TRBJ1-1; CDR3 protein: CASSSGAEAFF; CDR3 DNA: TGTGCCAGCAGTAGCGGGGCTGAAGCTTTCTTT
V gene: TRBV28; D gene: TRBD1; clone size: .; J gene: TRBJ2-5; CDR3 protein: CASSSQKTGEETQYF; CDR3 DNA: TGTGCCAGCAGTTCTCAAAAGACAGGGGAAGAGACCCAGTACTTC
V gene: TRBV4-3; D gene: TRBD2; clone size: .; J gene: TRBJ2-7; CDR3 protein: CASSREVGTSGSYEQYF; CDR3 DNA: TGCGCCAGCAGCCGCGAAGTGGGGACTAGCGGGAGCTACGAGCAGTACTTC
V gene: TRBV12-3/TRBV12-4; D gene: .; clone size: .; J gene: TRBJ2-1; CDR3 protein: CASSPRRGSKFF; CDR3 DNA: TGTGCCAGCAGCCCCCGCAGGGGTTCGAAATTCTTC
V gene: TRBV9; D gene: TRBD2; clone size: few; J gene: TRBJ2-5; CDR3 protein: CASSEGRRRGAQETQYF; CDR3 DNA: TGTGCCAGCAGCGAGGGGCGTCGGCGGGGGGCTCAAGAGACCCAGTACTTC
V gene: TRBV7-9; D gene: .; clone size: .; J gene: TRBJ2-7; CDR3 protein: CASSSPPSGTYEQYF; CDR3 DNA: TGTGCCAGCAGCTCCCCACCCAGCGGAACCTACGAGCAGTACTTC
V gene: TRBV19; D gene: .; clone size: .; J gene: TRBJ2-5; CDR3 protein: CASNPRGGETQYF; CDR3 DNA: TGTGCCAGCAACCCCCGCGGTGGGGAGACCCAGTACTTC
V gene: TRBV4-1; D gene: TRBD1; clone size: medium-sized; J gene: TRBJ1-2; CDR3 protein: CASSQDLGTGGAGGYTF; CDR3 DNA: TGCGCCAGCAGCCAAGATTTAGGGACAGGGGGCGCGGGTGGCTACACCTTC
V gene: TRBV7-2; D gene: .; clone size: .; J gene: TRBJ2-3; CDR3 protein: CASSLRPTGLTSTDTQYF; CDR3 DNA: TGTGCCAGCAGCTTACGCCCCACAGGTCTCACTAGCACAGATACGCAGTATTTT
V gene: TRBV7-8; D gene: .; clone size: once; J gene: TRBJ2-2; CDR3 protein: CASSFSGLGSTGELFF; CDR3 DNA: TGTGCCAGCAGCTTTTCGGGTCTGGGGAGCACCGGGGAGCTGTTTTTT
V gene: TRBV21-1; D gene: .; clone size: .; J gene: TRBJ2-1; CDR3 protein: CASRKGAVEEYNEQFF; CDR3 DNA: TGTGCCAGCAGAAAAGGGGCAGTCGAAGAGTACAATGAGCAGTTCTTC
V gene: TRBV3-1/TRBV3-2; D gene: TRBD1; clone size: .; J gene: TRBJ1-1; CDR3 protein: CASSRFTGGAPEAFF; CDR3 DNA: TGTGCCAGCAGCCGCTTTACAGGGGGCGCGCCTGAAGCTTTCTTT
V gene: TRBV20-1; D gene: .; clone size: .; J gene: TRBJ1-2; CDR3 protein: CSARYRVGYTF; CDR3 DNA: TGCAGTGCCAGATACAGGGTTGGCTACACCTTC
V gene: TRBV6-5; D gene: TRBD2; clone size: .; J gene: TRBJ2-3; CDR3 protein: CASIAGVRRDTQYF; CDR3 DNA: TGTGCCAGTATAGCGGGAGTTAGACGGGATACGCAGTATTTT
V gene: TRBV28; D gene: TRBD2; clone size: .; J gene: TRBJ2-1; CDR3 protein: CASSSPSSGSVSDEQFF; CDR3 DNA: TGTGCCAGCAGTTCGCCTTCTAGCGGGAGCGTTAGCGATGAGCAGTTCTTC
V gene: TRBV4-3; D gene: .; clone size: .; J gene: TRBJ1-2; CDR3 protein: CASSQVSGVGNYGYTF; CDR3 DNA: TGCGCCAGCAGCCAAGTTTCCGGGGTGGGAAACTATGGCTACACCTTC
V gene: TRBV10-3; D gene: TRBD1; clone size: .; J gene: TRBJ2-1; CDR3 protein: CATSSQDRGSYNEQFF; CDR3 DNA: TGTGCCACATCAAGCCAGGACAGGGGTTCCTACAATGAGCAGTTCTTC
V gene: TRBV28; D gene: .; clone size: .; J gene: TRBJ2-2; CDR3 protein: CASIEGGVPGELFF; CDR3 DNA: TGTGCCAGCATTGAAGGCGGGGTGCCCGGGGAGCTGTTTTTT
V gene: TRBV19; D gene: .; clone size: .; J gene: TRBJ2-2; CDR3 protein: CASSISPGSTRDTGELFF; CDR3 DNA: TGTGCCAGTAGTATAAGCCCAGGCAGTACACGCGACACCGGGGAGCTGTTTTTT
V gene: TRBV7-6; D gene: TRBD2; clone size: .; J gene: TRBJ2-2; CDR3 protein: CASSLETSVMSGELFF; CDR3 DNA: TGTGCCAGCAGCTTAGAGACTAGCGTTATGTCCGGGGAGCTGTTTTTT
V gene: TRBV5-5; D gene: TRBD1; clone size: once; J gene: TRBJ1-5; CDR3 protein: CASSLRDSLNQPQHF; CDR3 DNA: TGTGCCAGCAGCTTACGGGACAGCCTCAATCAGCCCCAGCATTTT
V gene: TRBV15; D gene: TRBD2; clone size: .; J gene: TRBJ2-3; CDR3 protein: CATSRDRGRDTQYF; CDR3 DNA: TGTGCCACCAGCAGAGATCGCGGGAGGGATACGCAGTATTTT
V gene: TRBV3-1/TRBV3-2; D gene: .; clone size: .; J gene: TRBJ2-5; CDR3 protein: CASSQERGSHGETQYF; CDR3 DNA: TGTGCCAGCAGCCAAGAAAGGGGTTCCCATGGAGAGACCCAGTACTTC
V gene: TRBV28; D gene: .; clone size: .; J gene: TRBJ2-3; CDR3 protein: CASSLSANTQYF; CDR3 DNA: TGTGCCAGCAGTTTATCCGCGAATACGCAGTATTTT
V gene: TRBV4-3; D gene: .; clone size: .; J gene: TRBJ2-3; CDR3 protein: CASSRVGNDADTQYF; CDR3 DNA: TGCGCCAGCAGCCGCGTCGGGAATGACGCAGATACGCAGTATTTT